This entry lists 20 T cell receptor beta chains sequenced from one sample in a study of OX40 agonist ivuxolimab in advanced cancers. Using immunoSEQ multiplex PCR, the repertoire was profiled, and TCRdb retains in-frame clones only, with some absent. The sample includes about 130,000 clones, just over 90% seen only once; the top ten take more than 0.8%. Sequences were derived from CD4+ or CD8+ T cells sorted from blood, sampled in a trial of the OX40 agonist ivuxolimab. These TCRs come from an adult with an advanced solid tumor such as melanoma, head and neck, liver or kidney cancer.

V gene TRBV5-1 combines with J gene TRBJ1-2, with D tentatively TRBD1 (5 bases). Germline CDR1 SGHRS, CDR2 YFSETQ. The CDR3 has 14 amino acids. Deletions cut 2 bases from V and 2 bases from J, with 10 bases between. The CDR3 loop reads CASSFGGLNYGYTF. For the CDR3, the DNA is TGCGCCAGCAGCTTCGGGGGGTTGAACTATGGCTACACCTTC. The whole variable domain, filled in from reference TRBV5-1 and TRBJ1-2, reads KAGVTQTPRYLIKTRGQQVTLSCSPISGHRSVSWYQQTPGQGLQFLFEYFSETQRNKGNFPGRFSGRQFSNSRSEMNVSTLELGDSALYLCASSFGGLNYGYTFGSGTRLTVV.

The gene calls are TRBV5-5 and TRBJ2-3; 10 bases align to TRBD2. CDR1 is SGHKS, CDR2 YYEKEE, per germline (reference sequence). The V segment lost 3 bases and the J segment 6 bases; nucleotides outside the gene matches: 10. The CDR3 sequence is 16 residues long. The CDR3 loop reads CASSWSGGAVFDTQYF. The CDR3 coding sequence is TGTGCCAGCAGCTGGAGCGGGGGGGCAGTGTTCGATACGCAGTATTTT.

The chain is built from TRBV7-2 and TRBJ1-4, with D tentatively TRBD1 (6 bases). The germline gives CDR1 SGHTA, CDR2 FQGNSA. This CDR3 region has 13 residues. Trimming removed 4 bases from V and 6 bases from J, with 9 bases in between. The CDR3 sequence is CASSSRTDEKLFF. The CDR3 region has the DNA TGTGCCAGCAGCTCCCGGACAGATGAAAAACTGTTTTTT.

The rearrangement links TRBV7-3 to TRBJ1-2; TRBD1 is a possible D gene (5 bases). From germline, CDR1 is SGHTA and CDR2 FQGTGA. V was pared by 2 bases and J by 2 bases, with 12 bases between. The CDR3 consists of 15 residues. The CDR3 spells CASSLDPGRNYGYTF. The DNA of the CDR3 is TGTGCCAGCAGCTTAGACCCGGGACGGAACTATGGCTACACCTTC.

The chain combines TRBV11-2 with TRBJ2-7; 7 nucleotides agree with TRBD2. V gave up 5 bases and J gave up 0 bases; unmatched junction bases: 10. The germline CDR1 and CDR2 sequences are SGHAT and FQNNGV. The CDR3 runs 16 residues. CDR3 loop: CASSPELAPSSYEQYF. The CDR3 DNA reads as TGTGCCAGCAGCCCGGAACTAGCGCCCTCCTCCTACGAGCAGTACTTC.

The chain uses TRBV11-2 and TRBJ1-1; unclear D gene. The V gene lost 5 bases and the J gene lost 7 bases, with 14 bases spanning the gap. The CDR3 loop spans 13 amino acids. The germline gives CDR1 SGHAT, CDR2 FQNNGV. The CDR3 DNA reads TGTGCCAGCAGCCTAAGTTCACGAGATGAAGCTTTCTTT. It encodes CASSLSSRDEAFF.

This rearrangement joins TRBV5-1 to TRBJ1-4, with D maybe TRBD1 (5 bases). The CDR3 length is 12 residues. Germline lookup yields CDR1 SGHRS and CDR2 YFSETQ. Trimming cost V 2 bases and J 10 bases, with 9 bases left between them. The CDR3 sequence is CASSLWGGKLFF. The CDR3 DNA reads as TGCGCCAGCAGCTTATGGGGGGGAAAACTGTTTTTT.

This chain connects TRBV11-2 to TRBJ2-2; 10 bases align to TRBD2. Germline lookup yields CDR1 SGHAT and CDR2 FQNNGV. The CDR3 has 17 residues. V dropped 2 bases and J dropped 4; count of bases not matched to a gene: 7. The CDR3 DNA is TGTGCCAGCAGCTTAAGAGCCGGGACTAGCGCCACCGGGGAGCTGTTTTTT. Translating it yields CASSLRAGTSATGELFF.

The rearrangement uses TRBV6-5 and TRBJ2-1; D might be TRBD2 (6 bases). The CDR3 length is 11 residues. Looked up from germline, CDR1 is MNHEY and CDR2 is SVGAGI. The V end lost 10 bases, the J end lost 6 bases, and 10 bases lay between the germline ends. Here the CDR3 DNA reads TGTGCCACCAGCGGGCCCAATGAGCAGTTCTTC. It encodes CATSGPNEQFF.

The rearrangement uses TRBV4-1 and TRBJ2-3; no clear D gene. V lost 4 bases and J lost 2, with 13 bases in between. The CDR3 extends over 15 amino acids. CDR1 and CDR2 (germline): MGHRA, YSYEKL. The CDR3 here is CASSLNWVYTDTQYF. CDR3 sequence (DNA): TGCGCCAGCAGCCTAAACTGGGTCTACACAGATACGCAGTATTTT.

CDR3 protein: CASSRTAYEQYF. The CDR3 DNA is TGTGCCAGCAGCAGGACTGCCTACGAGCAGTACTTC. This chain uses TRBV5-8 with TRBJ2-7; D might be TRBD2 (5 bases). The ends were cut back, 4 bases at V and 2 bases at J, with 7 bases in the middle. Germline loops: CDR1 SGHTS, CDR2 YDEGEE. The CDR3 is 12 residues long.

This rearrangement joins TRBV10-2 to TRBJ2-7; 7 bases are a match to TRBD1. V lost 6 bases to trimming and J lost 5 bases; unmatched junction nucleotides: 16. The CDR3 spans 16 residues. Germline CDR1 reads WSHSY; CDR2 reads SAAADI. The CDR3 loop is CASRVTGWINLHEQYF. The DNA of the CDR3 is TGCGCCAGCAGGGTGACAGGGTGGATAAATCTTCACGAGCAGTACTTC.

In DNA, the CDR3 is TGTGCCAGCTCACCCCCACGGGGGCTGGGGGGTGAAAAACTGTTTTTT. This codes for CASSPPRGLGGEKLFF. This rearrangement joins TRBV18 to TRBJ1-4, with D possibly being TRBD1 (6 bases). The CDR3 is 16 amino acids. Trimming stripped 3 bases from V and 7 bases from J, with 18 bases between. Germline V gives CDR1 KGHSH, CDR2 LQKENI.

The CDR3: CASSAKLAGWYNEQFF. The CDR3 nucleotides are TGTGCCAGCAGCGCAAAGCTAGCGGGTTGGTACAATGAGCAGTTCTTC. The rearrangement joins TRBV9 to TRBJ2-1; TRBD2 agrees at 8 bases. The V gene end was trimmed by 3 bases and the J gene end by 4 bases; junction bases not matched to a gene: 9. CDR3 length: 16 residues. The germline CDR1 and CDR2 sequences are SGDLS and YYNGEE.

The chain carries TRBV7-9 and TRBJ1-5; TRBD1 matches 9 bases. CDR1 is SEHNR and CDR2 is FQNEAQ in the germline V gene (reference sequence). The CDR3 runs to 15 residues. V was pared by 3 bases and J by 5 bases, with 5 bases of the junction left unmatched. CDR3 bases: TGTGCCAGCAGCTTGGGACAGGGTCTTGATCAGCCCCAGCATTTT. Residues: CASSLGQGLDQPQHF.

V is TRBV4-1 and J is TRBJ1-3; D gene ambiguous. The V gene's germline CDR1 is MGHRA and CDR2 YSYEKL. The CDR3 covers 16 residues. The V end was cut by 0 bases, the J end by 0 bases, with 9 bases between. The CDR3 reads CASSQERTLSGNTIYF. The CDR3 region has the DNA TGCGCCAGCAGCCAAGAACGTACCCTCTCTGGAAACACCATATATTTT.

The J gene is TRBJ2-7, the V gene TRBV30; D is possibly TRBD1 (5 bases). The CDR3 totals 11 residues. The ends were cut back, 2 bases at V and 7 bases at J, with 9 bases in the middle. The germline V gene has CDR1 GTSNPN and CDR2 SVGIG (reference sequence). The CDR3 protein is CAWSTTAEQYF. CDR3 bases: TGTGCCTGGAGTACGACAGCGGAGCAGTACTTC.

The rearrangement uses TRBV19 and TRBJ1-2; D may be TRBD1 (5 bases). This CDR3 is 12 amino acids long. Trimming removed 8 bases from V and 1 base from J, with 8 bases in between. Germline lookup yields CDR1 LNHDA and CDR2 SQIVND (reference sequence). The CDR3 here is CASYGGNYGYTF. CDR3 nucleotide sequence: TGTGCCAGTTACGGGGGTAACTATGGCTACACCTTC. The variable domain in full, with the rest retrieved from reference TRBV19 and TRBJ1-2, is DGGITQSPKYLFRKEGQNVTLSCEQNLNHDAMYWYRQDPGQGLRLIYYSQIVNDFQKGDIAEGYSVSREKKESFPLTVTSAQKNPTAFYLCASYGGNYGYTFGSGTRLTVV.

The chain combines TRBV7-2 with TRBJ2-7; a weak D match, TRBD2 (5 bases). The CDR3 length is 14 residues. Trimming left V 4 bases short and J 0 bases short, with 10 bases between. CDR1 is SGHTA, CDR2 FQGNSA, per germline. CDR3 sequence reads: CASSWSGNSYEQYF. Here the CDR3 DNA reads TGTGCCAGCAGCTGGAGCGGTAACTCCTACGAGCAGTACTTC.

V is TRBV11-2 and J is TRBJ2-7; TRBD1 matches 7 bases. Germline V gene sequence: CDR1 SGHAT, CDR2 FQNNGV. Losses at the gene ends were 4 bases for V and 4 bases for J; bases not matched to a gene: 13. The length of the CDR3 is 16 residues. The CDR3 here is CASSSTPGQSPYEQYF. The CDR3 DNA is TGTGCCAGCAGCTCCACCCCGGGACAGAGTCCGTACGAGCAGTACTTC.